This TCR beta chain was identified during a study of blood T cell repertoires in COVID-19. Clinical history as reported by participants underpinned cohort assignment. Either two negative PCRs, clearance, or symptom resolution qualified Cohort 3 donors as recovered. Trimming took 3 bases from V and 7 from J; bases not matched to a gene: 3. Germline V gene lookup returns CDR1 KGHDR and CDR2 SFDVKD. There are 14 residues in the CDR3. Per the original data handling: Researchers report that nucleated cell counts were estimated from reference gene primer amplification. Sequenced by immunoSEQ multiplex PCR; TCRdb stores in-frame clones only, minus some. The V and J calls and the clone size are those of that table, but D and trimming were determined from the DNA. Of roughly 180,000 clones in the sample, about four fifths were seen once.

The clonotype originates from a man aged 45-65 years who had recovered from COVID-19. The source material was PBMCs or T cells enriched from blood (not recorded which). The gene calls are TRBV24-1 and TRBJ2-2; 8 bases are shared with TRBD1. The chain's CDR3 is CATSDDRGIGELFF. In DNA, the CDR3 is TGTGCCACCAGTGATGACAGGGGTATCGGGGAGCTGTTTTTT.